The rows below give T cell receptor beta chains drawn from one sample of a study of T cells in localized non-small cell lung cancer. Produced via immunoSEQ multiplex PCR; TCRdb's table is partial and in-frame only. The repertoire holds around 90,000 clones, less than 85% seen once, with around 21% in the top ten. Sample: PBMCs, taken before any cancer treatment. Receptors were obtained from a man aged 35 to 69 with stage II squamous cell lung carcinoma. Both conserved end residues are part of each CDR3. Each record gives: V gene, CDR3 protein.

V: TRBV5-1; CDR3: CASSQGLLNEQFF
V: TRBV29-1; CDR3: CSVSTEGGPQHF
V: TRBV6-1; CDR3: CATTDTPTGSYEQYF
V: TRBV7-6; CDR3: CASSLGNRGREKLFF
V: TRBV28; CDR3: CASSFRLAYEQYF
V: TRBV7-2; CDR3: CASRLGLESYEQYF
V: TRBV30; CDR3: CAWSRQDYEQYF
V: TRBV30; CDR3: CAWNQGKLDEQYF
V: TRBV10-3; CDR3: CAISEQTGDGYTF
V: TRBV19; CDR3: CASSINRGPTDTQYF
V: TRBV28; CDR3: CASSLGQGWSPLHF
V: TRBV6-1; CDR3: CASRSGTGYYEQYF
V: TRBV10-3; CDR3: CAISEGAGYNEQFF
V: TRBV7-9; CDR3: CASSLGTSGSMEQFF
V: TRBV4-1; CDR3: CASSQLRGGELFF
V: TRBV6-5; CDR3: CASRAPGTNYGYTF
V: TRBV4-3; CDR3: CASSQAGTVYNSPLHF